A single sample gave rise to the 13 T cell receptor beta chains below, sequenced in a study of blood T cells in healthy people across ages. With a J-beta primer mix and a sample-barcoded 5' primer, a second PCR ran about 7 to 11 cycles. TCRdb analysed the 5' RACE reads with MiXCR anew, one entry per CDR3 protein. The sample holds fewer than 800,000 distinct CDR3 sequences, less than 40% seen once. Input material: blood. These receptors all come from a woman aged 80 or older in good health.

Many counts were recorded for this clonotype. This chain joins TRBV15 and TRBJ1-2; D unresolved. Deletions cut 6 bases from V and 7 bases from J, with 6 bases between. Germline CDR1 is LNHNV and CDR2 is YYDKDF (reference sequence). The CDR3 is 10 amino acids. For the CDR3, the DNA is TGTGCCACCAGGGACGTTGGCTACACCTTC. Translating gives CATRDVGYTF. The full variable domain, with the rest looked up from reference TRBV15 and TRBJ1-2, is DAMVIQNPRYQVTQFGKPVTLSCSQTLNHNVMYWYQQKSSQAPKLLFHYYDKDFNNEADTPDNFQSRRPNTSFCFLDIRSPGLGDTAMYLCATRDVGYTFGSGTRLTVV.

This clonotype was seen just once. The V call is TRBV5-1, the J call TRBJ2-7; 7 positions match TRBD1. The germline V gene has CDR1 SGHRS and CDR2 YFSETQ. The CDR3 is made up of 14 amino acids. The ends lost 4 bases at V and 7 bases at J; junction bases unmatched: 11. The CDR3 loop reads CASSLYRDSNEQYF. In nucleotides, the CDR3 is TGCGCCAGCAGCCTATACCGGGACAGCAATGAGCAGTACTTC.

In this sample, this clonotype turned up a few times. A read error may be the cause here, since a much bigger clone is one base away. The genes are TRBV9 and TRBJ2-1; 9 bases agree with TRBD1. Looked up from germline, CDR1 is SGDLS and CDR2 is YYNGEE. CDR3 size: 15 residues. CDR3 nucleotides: TGTGTCAGCAGCCTTAATGGACAGGGGTACAATGAGCAGTTCTTC. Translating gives CVSSLNGQGYNEQFF. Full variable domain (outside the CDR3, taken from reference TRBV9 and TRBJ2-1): DSGVTQTPKHLITATGQRVTLRCSPRSGDLSVYWYQQSLDQGLQFLIQYYNGEERAKGNILERFSAQQFPDLHSELNLSSLELGDSALYFCVSSLNGQGYNEQFFGPGTRLTVL.

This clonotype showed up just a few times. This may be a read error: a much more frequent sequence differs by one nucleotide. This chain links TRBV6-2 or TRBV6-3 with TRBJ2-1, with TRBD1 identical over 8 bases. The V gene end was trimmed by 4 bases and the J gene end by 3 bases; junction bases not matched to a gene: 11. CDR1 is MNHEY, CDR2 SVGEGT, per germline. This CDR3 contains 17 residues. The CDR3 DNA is TGTGCCAGCAGTTCTATTTTGGACAGGGAAAACTACAATGAGCAGTTCTTC. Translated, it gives CASSSILDRENYNEQFF.

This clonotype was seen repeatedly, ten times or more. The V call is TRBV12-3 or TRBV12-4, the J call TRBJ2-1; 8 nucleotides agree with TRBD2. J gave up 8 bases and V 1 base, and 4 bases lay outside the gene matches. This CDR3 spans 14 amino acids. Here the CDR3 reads CASSLGAGVHEQFF. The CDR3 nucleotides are TGTGCCAGCAGTTTAGGAGCGGGGGTTCATGAGCAGTTCTTC.

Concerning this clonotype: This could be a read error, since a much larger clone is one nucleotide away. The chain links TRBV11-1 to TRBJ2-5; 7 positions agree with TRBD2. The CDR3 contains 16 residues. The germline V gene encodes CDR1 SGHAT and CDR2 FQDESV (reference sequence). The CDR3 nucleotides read TGTACCAGCAGCCCAGTGGGGGGGTTGAAACAAGAGACCCAGTACTTC. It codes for CTSSPVGGLKQETQYF.

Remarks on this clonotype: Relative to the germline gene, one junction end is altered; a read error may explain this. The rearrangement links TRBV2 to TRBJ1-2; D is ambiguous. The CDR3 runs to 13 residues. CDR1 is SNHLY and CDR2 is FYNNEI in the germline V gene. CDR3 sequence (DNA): TGTGCCAGCAGCCTGAAGGTTAACCATGGCTACACCTTC. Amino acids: CASSLKVNHGYTF.

The CDR3 DNA reads as TGTGCCAGCAGCTTGAGACAGGGGAGGTGGGGGGCCAACGTCCTGACTTTC. This encodes CASSLRQGRWGANVLTF. The chain uses TRBV7-8 and TRBJ2-6; 8 positions agree with TRBD1. This CDR3 spans 17 amino acids. Germline loops: CDR1 SGHVS, CDR2 FQNEAQ. V lost 3 bases and J lost 4; bases outside the gene matches: 8. Full variable domain (rest looked up from reference TRBV7-8 and TRBJ2-6): GAGVSQSPRYKVAKRGQDVALRCDPISGHVSLFWYQQALGQGPEFLTYFQNEAQLDKSGLPSDRFFAERPEGSVSTLKIQRTQQEDSAVYLCASSLRQGRWGANVLTFGAGSRLTVL.

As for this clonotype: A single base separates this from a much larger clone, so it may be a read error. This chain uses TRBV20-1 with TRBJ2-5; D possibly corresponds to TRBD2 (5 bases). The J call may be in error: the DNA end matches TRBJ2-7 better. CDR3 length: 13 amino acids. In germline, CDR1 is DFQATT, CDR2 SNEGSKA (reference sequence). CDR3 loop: CSAKDGERFEQYF. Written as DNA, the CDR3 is TGCAGTGCTAAGGACGGGGAGAGATTCGAGCAGTACTTC.

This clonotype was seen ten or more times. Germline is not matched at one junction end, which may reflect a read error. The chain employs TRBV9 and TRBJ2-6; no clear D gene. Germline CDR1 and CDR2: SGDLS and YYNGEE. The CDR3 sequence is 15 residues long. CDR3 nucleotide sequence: TGTGCCAGCAGCGGACTGGGCTCTCGGGCCAACGTCCTGACTTTC. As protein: CASSGLGSRANVLTF.

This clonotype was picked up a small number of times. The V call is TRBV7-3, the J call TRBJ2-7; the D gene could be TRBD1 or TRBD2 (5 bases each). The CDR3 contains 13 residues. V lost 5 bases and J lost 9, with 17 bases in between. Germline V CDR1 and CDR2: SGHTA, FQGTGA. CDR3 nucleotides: TGTGCCAGCAGCCAGAAAGCCGGGACCCGGCAGTACTTC. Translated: CASSQKAGTRQYF.

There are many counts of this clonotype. The CDR3 sequence: CASSAGPPNYGYTF. As DNA, the CDR3 is TGTGCCAGCAGTGCGGGCCCACCGAACTATGGCTACACCTTC. V gene TRBV6-1 combines with J gene TRBJ1-2; D ambiguous. This CDR3 has 14 amino acids. Germline CDR1 is MNHNS and CDR2 is SASEGT. V lost 4 bases and J lost 2, with 11 bases in between.

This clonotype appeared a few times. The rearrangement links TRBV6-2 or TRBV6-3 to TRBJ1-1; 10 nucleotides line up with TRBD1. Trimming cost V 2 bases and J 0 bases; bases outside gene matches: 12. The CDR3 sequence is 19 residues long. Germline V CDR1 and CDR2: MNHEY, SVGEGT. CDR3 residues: CASSYNDRGRPFMNTEAFF. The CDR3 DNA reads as TGTGCCAGCAGTTACAACGACAGGGGGCGTCCCTTTATGAACACTGAAGCTTTCTTT.